The 6 T cell receptor beta chains presented below share a single source sample, sequenced in a study of blood T cell repertoires in COVID-19. Here immunoSEQ multiplex PCR was the method, and the copy in TCRdb shows in-frame clones only, minus some. The sample consists of about 210,000 clones, around 80% of them appearing once. Sequenced sample: peripheral blood. Source of these receptors: a woman aged 55 to 70 with COVID-19, enrolled during active disease.

The genes are TRBV15 and TRBJ2-7; D unclear. The CDR3 sequence is 14 residues long. The germline gives CDR1 LNHNV, CDR2 YYDKDF (reference sequence). Between the trimmed V and J ends, which lost 1 base and 0 bases, there was a span of 7 bases. The chain's CDR3 is CATSRGGLSYEQYF. CDR3 bases: TGTGCCACCAGCAGAGGTGGCCTCTCCTACGAGCAGTACTTC.

V gene TRBV5-4 combines with J gene TRBJ2-1; tentatively, D is TRBD2 (6 bases). The ends were cut back, 6 bases at V and 8 bases at J, with 21 bases in the middle. The CDR3 length is 15 residues. Per the germline V gene, CDR1 is SGHNT and CDR2 is YYREEE (reference sequence). CDR3 sequence reads: CASTPRAGPGYEQFF. In DNA form, the CDR3 reads TGTGCCAGCACCCCACGGGCGGGGCCCGGGTATGAGCAGTTCTTC.

The V call is TRBV7-8, the J call TRBJ2-7; 9 bases align to TRBD2. J was trimmed by 2 bases and V by 1 base; bases with no gene match: 3. The germline V gene encodes CDR1 SGHVS and CDR2 FQNEAQ. The CDR3 has 15 amino acids. CDR3 loop: CASSLGLAAAYEQYF. Written as DNA, the CDR3 is TGTGCCAGCAGCTTAGGACTAGCGGCGGCCTACGAGCAGTACTTC.

The genes are TRBV6-5 and TRBJ2-3; possible D gene TRBD1, 6 bases. The germline V gene encodes CDR1 MNHEY and CDR2 SVGAGI. The V end lost 4 bases, the J end lost 1 base, and 15 bases lay between the germline ends. The CDR3 has 16 amino acids. The CDR3 nucleotides read TGTGCCAGCAGTTCAGGTCAGGGGTTGCGCACAGATACGCAGTATTTT. Its protein is CASSSGQGLRTDTQYF.

The chain combines TRBV9 with TRBJ2-7; 9 bases fit TRBD2. Germline CDR1 and CDR2: SGDLS and YYNGEE. Trimming took 0 bases from V and 4 from J; bases not matched to a gene: 8. This CDR3 is 16 amino acids long. In DNA form, the CDR3 reads TGTGCCAGCAGCGTAGGGGCGCGGGAGGGACCTTACGAGCAGTACTTC. The encoded protein is CASSVGAREGPYEQYF.

J is TRBJ1-5 and V is TRBV27; tentatively, D is TRBD1 (6 bases). V lost 6 bases and J 3 bases, leaving 15 bases between the germline ends. Germline assignment: CDR1 MNHEY and CDR2 SMNVEV (reference sequence). The CDR3 loop spans 15 amino acids. Written as DNA, the CDR3 is TGTGCCAGCAGGACTGTGGGACAAATCAATCAGCCCCAGCATTTT. Translating it yields CASRTVGQINQPQHF.